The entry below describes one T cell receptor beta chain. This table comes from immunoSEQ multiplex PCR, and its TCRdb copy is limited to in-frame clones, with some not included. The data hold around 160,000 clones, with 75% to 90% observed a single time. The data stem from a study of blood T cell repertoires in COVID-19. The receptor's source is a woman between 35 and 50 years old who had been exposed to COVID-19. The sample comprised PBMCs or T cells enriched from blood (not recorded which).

The CDR3 nucleotides read TGTGCCAGTAGAAAGGGGGTAACCGGGGAGCTGTTTTTT. Its translation is CASRKGVTGELFF. V gene TRBV19 combines with J gene TRBJ2-2; D may be TRBD1 (6 bases). From germline, CDR1 is LNHDA and CDR2 SQIVND (reference sequence). The CDR3 covers 13 residues. Trimming stripped 6 bases from V and 5 bases from J, with 10 bases between.